The 28 T cell receptor beta chains below all came from one sample that was sequenced in a study of blood T cell repertoires in COVID-19. Assay used: immunoSEQ multiplex PCR; TCRdb lists only in-frame clones, some missing. The sample lists about 21,000 clones; about 89% were seen once. Sequencing was performed on peripheral blood. These receptors were collected from an older man with active COVID-19.

This clone was observed a single time. This chain's CDR3 is CASSSHSGSSYNEQFF. In DNA form, the CDR3 reads TGTGCCAGCAGTTCTCATAGCGGAAGCTCCTACAATGAGCAGTTCTTC. The chain has TRBV2 and TRBJ2-1, with a possible D match to TRBD2 (6 bases). This CDR3 is 16 amino acids long. Between the trimmed V and J ends, which lost 5 bases and 0 bases, there was a span of 14 bases. CDR1 and CDR2 from the germline V gene are SNHLY and FYNNEI.

V and J are TRBV10-1 and TRBJ2-2; maybe TRBD2 (6 bases). V lost 4 bases, J lost 0 bases, and 6 bases lay in between. The CDR3 length is 14 residues. The germline V gene has CDR1 WNHNN and CDR2 SYGVQD (reference sequence). CDR3 sequence: CASSGGANTGELFF. DNA of the CDR3: TGCGCCAGCAGTGGGGGGGCGAACACCGGGGAGCTGTTTTTT.

This chain joins TRBV19 and TRBJ1-2; 9 nucleotides line up with TRBD1. Germline V gene data show CDR1 as LNHDA and CDR2 as SQIVND (reference sequence). This CDR3 contains 16 residues. V gave up 5 bases and J gave up 8 bases; unmatched junction bases: 15. The CDR3 here is CASSFLKTGTGNGYTF. The CDR3 coding sequence is TGTGCCAGTAGTTTCTTAAAGACCGGGACAGGGAACGGCTACACCTTC.

The chain combines TRBV29-1 with TRBJ2-1; D might be TRBD1 (5 bases). The V end lost 2 bases, the J end lost 7 bases, and 12 bases lay between the germline ends. The CDR3 spans 13 residues. The germline V gene encodes CDR1 SQVTM and CDR2 ANQGSEA. The CDR3 loop reads CSVEWGYGNEQFF. CDR3 DNA sequence: TGCAGCGTTGAATGGGGCTACGGGAATGAGCAGTTCTTC.

CDR3 in amino acids: CASRLAGPYEQYF. The CDR3 DNA reads TGTGCCAGCAGGCTAGCGGGGCCCTACGAGCAGTACTTC. The gene calls are TRBV2 and TRBJ2-7; 9 bases match TRBD2. There are 13 residues in the CDR3. Trimming took 6 bases from V and 2 from J; bases not matched to a gene: 2. CDR1 SNHLY and CDR2 FYNNEI come from the germline V gene.

The V and J genes are TRBV12-5 and TRBJ1-3; 7 bases match TRBD1. CDR3 length: 15 residues. Trimming removed 3 bases from V and 1 base from J; junction bases left unmatched: 3. Germline loops: CDR1 LGHNT, CDR2 FRNRAP. The CDR3 reads CASGFDRVSGNTIYF. CDR3 DNA sequence: TGTGCTAGTGGTTTTGACAGGGTTTCTGGAAACACCATATATTTT.

The chain couples TRBV7-6 to TRBJ2-7; D not resolved. Germline assignment: CDR1 SGHVS and CDR2 FNYEAQ. The CDR3 loop spans 13 amino acids. V was trimmed by 5 bases and J by 7 bases, leaving 15 bases between them. This CDR3 is CASSLPTLSEQYF. Here the CDR3 DNA reads TGTGCCAGCAGCCTGCCGACTCTCTCGGAGCAGTACTTC. Drawing the rest from reference TRBV7-6 and TRBJ2-7, the complete variable domain is GAGVSQSPRYKVTKRGQDVALRCDPISGHVSLYWYRQALGQGPEFLTYFNYEAQQDKSGLPNDRFSAERPEGSISTLTIQRTEQRDSAMYRCASSLPTLSEQYFGPGTRLTVT.

The chain has TRBV28 and TRBJ2-3; no clear D. The CDR3 is made up of 16 amino acids. Per the germline V gene, CDR1 is MDHEN and CDR2 is SYDVKM. The V end lost 4 bases, the J end lost 0 bases, and 14 bases lay between the germline ends. The CDR3 region has the DNA TGTGCCAGCAGTTCGATTTCGGGTTTTAGCACAGATACGCAGTATTTT. Protein sequence: CASSSISGFSTDTQYF.

The chain links TRBV19 to TRBJ2-1; 10 bases are a match to TRBD2. V trimming: 7 bases; J trimming: 2 bases; junction bases outside the gene matches: 8. Germline CDR1 reads LNHDA; CDR2 reads SQIVND (reference sequence). The CDR3 has 16 residues. The CDR3 sequence is CASTSGLAAAYNEQFF. For the CDR3, the DNA is TGTGCCAGTACCAGCGGACTAGCGGCCGCCTACAATGAGCAGTTCTTC. The entire variable domain, with the rest obtained from reference TRBV19 and TRBJ2-1, is as follows: DGGITQSPKYLFRKEGQNVTLSCEQNLNHDAMYWYRQDPGQGLRLIYYSQIVNDFQKGDIAEGYSVSREKKESFPLTVTSAQKNPTAFYLCASTSGLAAAYNEQFFGPGTRLTVL.

The gene calls are TRBV9 and TRBJ2-1, with 8 bases fitting TRBD2. V lost 0 bases to trimming and J lost 5 bases; unmatched junction nucleotides: 4. Looked up from germline, CDR1 is SGDLS and CDR2 is YYNGEE. The CDR3 runs to 15 residues. CDR3 in DNA: TGTGCCAGCAGCGTAGGGGCTAGCGGGCACAATGAGCAGTTCTTC. This encodes CASSVGASGHNEQFF.

J is TRBJ1-1 and V is TRBV6-5, with 10 bases that match TRBD1. Germline V gene data show CDR1 as MNHEY and CDR2 as SVGAGI. CDR3 length: 11 residues. V shed 6 bases, J shed 13 bases, and the junction held 5 bases outside the gene matches. CDR3 bases: TGTGCCAGCAGCGCCGGGACAGGGGATTTCTTT. Translated, it gives CASSAGTGDFF.

The J gene is TRBJ2-4, the V gene TRBV6-5; a weak D match, TRBD2 (6 bases). There are 14 residues in the CDR3. Germline V CDR1 and CDR2: MNHEY, SVGAGI. Trimming pared 6 bases from V and 7 bases from J, leaving 16 bases between. The CDR3 DNA reads as TGTGCCAGCAGAACAAACGGGGGAGATAACATTCAGTACTTC. Its translation is CASRTNGGDNIQYF.

This clone was counted once. V usage is TRBV13 and J usage is TRBJ1-5, with 8 positions matching TRBD1. Trimming took 0 bases from V and 2 from J; bases not matched to a gene: 0. Per the germline V gene, CDR1 is PRHDT and CDR2 is FYEKMQ (reference sequence). The CDR3 contains 15 residues. In nucleotides, the CDR3 is TGTGCCAGCAGCTTAGGGGGACAGGGCAATCAGCCCCAGCATTTT. It yields the protein CASSLGGQGNQPQHF.

The chain links TRBV19 to TRBJ1-1, with 7 nucleotides matching TRBD1. Germline lookup yields CDR1 LNHDA and CDR2 SQIVND (reference sequence). The CDR3 runs 17 residues. In DNA form, the CDR3 reads TGTTCGCAGGGGGGAATGGAGGAAAAAGAGCTGAACACTGAAGCTTTCTTT. This encodes CSQGGMEEKELNTEAFF.

This chain links TRBV19 with TRBJ1-1, with TRBD1 matching over 11 bases. This CDR3 spans 15 amino acids. Germline assignment: CDR1 LNHDA and CDR2 SQIVND (reference sequence). With 3 bases clipped from V and 6 bases from J, the junction kept 6 bases outside the gene matches. The CDR3 DNA reads as TGTGCCAGTAGTATTTTCGGACAGGGGGCTTCTGAAGCTTTCTTT. Its protein product is CASSIFGQGASEAFF.

The V call is TRBV6-1, the J call TRBJ1-1; TRBD1 matches 9 bases. Unmatched junction bases numbered 12, after V lost 3 bases and J lost 1 base. The CDR3 has 18 amino acids. Looked up from germline, CDR1 is MNHNS and CDR2 is SASEGT. The CDR3 bases are TGTGCCAGCAGTGACGCAAACTTACCGGGACAGGGGAACACTGAAGCTTTCTTT. Translation: CASSDANLPGQGNTEAFF.

The chain recombines TRBV11-2 with TRBJ2-2; a weak D match, TRBD1 (5 bases). V was cut by 4 bases and J by 5 bases, with 14 bases left in between. Per the germline V gene, CDR1 is SGHAT and CDR2 is FQNNGV. The CDR3 is made up of 15 amino acids. This CDR3 reads CASSSSSAGTGELFF. For the CDR3, the DNA is TGTGCCAGCAGCTCCTCTTCCGCAGGGACCGGGGAGCTGTTTTTT. Complete variable domain (other parts from reference TRBV11-2 and TRBJ2-2): EAGVAQSPRYKIIEKRQSVAFWCNPISGHATLYWYQQILGQGPKLLIQFQNNGVVDDSQLPKDRFSAERLKGVDSTLKIQPAKLEDSAVYLCASSSSSAGTGELFFGEGSRLTVL.

This CDR3 reads CASRYRQGSDSEQYF. CDR3 DNA: TGCGCCAGCAGATACCGACAGGGGTCGGATTCCGAGCAGTACTTC. The V and J genes are TRBV5-1 and TRBJ2-7; TRBD1 matches 8 bases. The V segment lost 5 bases and the J segment 6 bases; nucleotides outside the gene matches: 13. This CDR3 spans 15 amino acids. CDR1 is SGHRS, CDR2 YFSETQ, per germline.

The V gene is TRBV29-1, the J gene TRBJ1-1; D remains ambiguous. The CDR3 runs to 11 residues. V lost 4 bases to trimming and J lost 6 bases, with 9 bases between them. CDR1 and CDR2 (germline): SQVTM, ANQGSEA. In nucleotides, the CDR3 is TGCAGCGTTGCACAGTCTTCTGAAGCTTTCTTT. Residues: CSVAQSSEAFF.

This clone has more than one count but fewer than ten. CDR3 protein: CASSLSVTDTQYF. DNA for the CDR3: TGTGCCAGCAGCCTTAGCGTGACAGATACGCAGTATTTT. This chain uses TRBV7-9 with TRBJ2-3; D perhaps matches TRBD2 (5 bases). V lost 5 bases to trimming and J lost 3 bases, with 9 bases between them. Germline V gives CDR1 SEHNR, CDR2 FQNEAQ (reference sequence). The CDR3 has 13 amino acids.

This clone is termed medium-sized (0.01 to 0.1%). This specimen includes other DNA sequences encoding the same CDR3. The chain combines TRBV29-1 with TRBJ1-1; the D gene is possibly TRBD1 (5 bases). This CDR3 has 11 residues. Deletions cut 6 bases from V and 0 bases from J, with 5 bases between. Germline lookup yields CDR1 SQVTM and CDR2 ANQGSEA. The CDR3 loop is CSVRVNTEAFF. The CDR3 DNA reads as TGCAGCGTCAGGGTGAACACTGAAGCTTTCTTT.

The gene calls are TRBV5-1 and TRBJ2-1; D is possibly TRBD2 (6 bases). Trimming took 5 bases from V and 0 from J, leaving 15 bases between them. Per germline, CDR1 SGHRS and CDR2 YFSETQ. The CDR3 length is 16 residues. CDR3 sequence: CASREGFGGSYNEQFF. CDR3 nucleotide sequence: TGCGCCAGCAGGGAGGGTTTTGGGGGCTCCTACAATGAGCAGTTCTTC.

The chain joins TRBV11-2 to TRBJ2-1; 8 bases match TRBD2. V was clipped by 5 bases and J by 9 bases; unmatched bases: 15. Germline V lookup: CDR1 SGHAT, CDR2 FQNNGV. This CDR3 spans 16 amino acids. As DNA, the CDR3 is TGTGCCAGCAGCGCCCGGACTAGCTTAGATTCCAGTGAGCAGTTCTTC. This gives the protein CASSARTSLDSSEQFF.

The CDR3 sequence: CASSRSLGQANYGYTF. The CDR3 DNA is TGTGCCAGCAGCCGATCGCTTGGACAGGCTAACTATGGCTACACCTTC. The chain combines TRBV5-4 with TRBJ1-2; TRBD1 agrees at 7 bases. The germline CDR1 and CDR2 sequences are SGHNT and YYREEE (reference sequence). The trim removed 4 bases at V and 0 bases at J, leaving 9 bases unmatched. The CDR3 contains 16 residues.

The sample holds one count of this clone. The chain joins TRBV6-4 to TRBJ1-2; D uncertain. Germline V CDR1 and CDR2: MRHNA, SNTAGT. Trimming took off 0 bases at V and 8 bases at J, with 16 bases between the two ends. This CDR3 region has 15 residues. CDR3 bases: TGTGCCAGCAGTGACTCGAATCGGGGAATTAGCGGCTACACCTTC. Translation gives CASSDSNRGISGYTF.

This clone is a singleton in its sample. The chain carries TRBV2 and TRBJ2-2, with D unresolved. CDR1 is SNHLY and CDR2 is FYNNEI in the germline V gene. This CDR3 region has 14 residues. V shed 6 bases and J shed 1 base, with 9 bases lying between them. The CDR3 is CASRFQVNTGELFF. DNA for the CDR3: TGTGCCAGCAGATTCCAGGTGAACACCGGGGAGCTGTTTTTT.

The CDR3 protein is CASRPMSRTEAFF. The CDR3 nucleotides are TGTGCCAGCAGACCGATGTCGAGGACTGAAGCTTTCTTT. The chain recombines TRBV5-6 with TRBJ1-1; D not resolved. Germline assignment: CDR1 SGHDT and CDR2 YYEEEE. This CDR3 has 13 amino acids. Deletions cut 5 bases from V and 5 bases from J, with 13 bases between.

The genes are TRBV2 and TRBJ2-5; 12 bases fit TRBD2. The CDR3 spans 15 residues. Germline V gene data show CDR1 as SNHLY and CDR2 as FYNNEI. V trimming: 6 bases; J trimming: 0 bases; junction bases outside the gene matches: 2. As DNA, the CDR3 is TGTGCCAGCAGGCGGACTAGCGGGGACCAAGAGACCCAGTACTTC. It codes for CASRRTSGDQETQYF.